This T cell receptor beta chain was sequenced for a study of T cell responses to AZD1222 COVID-19 vaccine. Study information: Analyses pooled second doses at about 4 or about 12 weeks.

The table came from immunoSEQ multiplex PCR; TCRdb's copy has only in-frame clones and leaves some out. The repertoire holds under 200,000 clones, with about 91% as singletons. About this clone: Its antigen is not known.

Study-level results: A rise in Spike-specific TCR breadth and depth followed two AZD1222 doses. Spike-wide vaccine-associated CD4 TCRs dominated at 160-218 and 743-854. Seropositive status at baseline applied to only 5 or 6 AZD1222 recipients.

The CDR3 is 14 residues long. V shed 5 bases and J shed 7 bases, with 17 bases lying between them. In germline, CDR1 is MNHNY, CDR2 SVGAGI (reference sequence). The TCR comes from an adult in good health. The sample consisted of peripheral blood, taken on day 0 of AZD1222 vaccination. V is TRBV6-6 and J is TRBJ1-2; no reliable D call. In nucleotides, the CDR3 is TGTGCCAGCAGTGCCACGCAGCCAGGACCTGGCTACACCTTC. Its protein product is CASSATQPGPGYTF.